This T cell receptor (beta chain) was retrieved from a study of T cell repertoires in cytomegalovirus infection. From the reads, TCRdb called clonotypes with MiXCR, one entry per CDR3 protein. Of some 230,000 distinct CDR3 sequences in the sample, approximately 22% are singletons; the top ten hold 15% to 20%. This CDR3 has 15 amino acids. Germline values: CDR1 SGHDT, CDR2 YYEEEE. Trimming at V came to 1 base and at J to 7 bases, leaving 4 bases not matched to a gene. The receptor's source is a human donor in good health (CMV status not recorded). Some clones in this sample may be carry-over from other donors' samples. Sequencing was carried out using CD8+ T cells from PBMCs. The chain employs TRBV5-6 and TRBJ2-3; TRBD2 matches at 12 bases. This chain's CDR3 is CASSLPSGGEHTQYF. DNA for the CDR3: TGTGCCAGCAGCTTGCCTAGCGGGGGGGAACATACGCAGTATTTT.